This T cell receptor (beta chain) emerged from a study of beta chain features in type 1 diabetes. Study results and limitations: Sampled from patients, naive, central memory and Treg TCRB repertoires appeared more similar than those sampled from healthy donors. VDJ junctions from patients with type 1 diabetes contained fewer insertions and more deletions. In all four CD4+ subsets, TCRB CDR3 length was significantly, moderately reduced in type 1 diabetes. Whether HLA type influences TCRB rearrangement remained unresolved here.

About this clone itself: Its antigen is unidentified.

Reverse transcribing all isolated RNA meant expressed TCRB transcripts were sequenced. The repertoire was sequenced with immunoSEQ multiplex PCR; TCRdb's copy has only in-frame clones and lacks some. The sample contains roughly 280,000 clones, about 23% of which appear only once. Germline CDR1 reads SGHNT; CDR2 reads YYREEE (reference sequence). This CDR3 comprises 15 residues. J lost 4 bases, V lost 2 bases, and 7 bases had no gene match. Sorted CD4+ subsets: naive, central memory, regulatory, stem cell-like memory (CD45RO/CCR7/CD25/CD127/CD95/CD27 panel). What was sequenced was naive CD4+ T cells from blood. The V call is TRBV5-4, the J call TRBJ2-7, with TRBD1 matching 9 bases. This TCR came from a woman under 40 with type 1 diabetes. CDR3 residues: CASSLTGTGRYEQYF. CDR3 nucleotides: TGTGCCAGCAGCTTAACCGGGACAGGGAGGTACGAGCAGTACTTC.